These T cell receptor beta chains were read from a single sample in a study of blood T cell repertoires in COVID-19. TCRdb's copy holds only in-frame clones and misses some; the assay was immunoSEQ multiplex PCR. This sample has about 130,000 clones, with 85% found just once. What was sequenced was peripheral blood. These receptors all stem from a woman over 75 with acute or convalescent COVID-19. Each CDR3 is given with its conserved first and last residue. A D gene is named only where the DNA matches it firmly. Clone size is given for some rows only: seen once, a few or many times, or a class if the clone is expanded.

TGTGCCAGCAGCTGGGTTTTAAGCCAGGGGAGCAATCAGCCCCAGCATTTT CASSWVLSQGSNQPQHF - TRBV5-5 - 17 TRBJ1-5
TGTGCCAGCATCCAAGACAGGGCTAACTATGGCTACACCTTC CASIQDRANYGYTF - TRBV2 TRBD1 14 TRBJ1-2
TGTGCCAGCGAACCAGGGGGTGGTAATGAAAAACTGTTTTTT CASEPGGGNEKLFF - TRBV4-2 TRBD1 14 TRBJ1-4
TGTGCCAGCAGCCGGGAGGGGCAAGACACTGAAGCTTTCTTT CASSREGQDTEAFF - TRBV4-2 - 14 TRBJ1-1
TGTGCCACCAATCTCTTTAGGGGCGACTATAATTCACCCCTCCACTTT CATNLFRGDYNSPLHF once TRBV24-1 - 16 TRBJ1-6
TGCGCCAGCAGAACAGGGCCTAATGAAAAACTGTTTTTT CASRTGPNEKLFF - TRBV5-1 - 13 TRBJ1-4
TGTGCCAGCAGCCAAGACCACAGTGGCTATGGCTACACCTTC CASSQDHSGYGYTF - TRBV3-1/TRBV3-2 - 14 TRBJ1-2
TGTGCCAGCAGCCCTGAAGCCTCTGCCCGGAATTCACCCCTCCACTTT CASSPEASARNSPLHF few TRBV5-4 - 16 TRBJ1-6
TGTGCCAGCAGCCACCTGGGCAGGGGTGAAAAACTGTTTTTT CASSHLGRGEKLFF - TRBV7-9 - 14 TRBJ1-4
TGTGCCAGCAGGGTTCAGAGGTCGGGCAATCAGCCCCAGCATTTT CASRVQRSGNQPQHF - TRBV2 - 15 TRBJ1-5
TGTGCCAGCAGCTTGCAGGGCGGGACTTCGTACGAGCAGTACTTC CASSLQGGTSYEQYF - TRBV7-9 - 15 TRBJ2-7
TGTGCCAGCAGGGGGGGGGCCTTAGATACGCAGTATTTT CASRGGALDTQYF - TRBV7-2 - 13 TRBJ2-3
TGCGCCAGCAGTCAATCAACAGGAAACACCATATATTTT CASSQSTGNTIYF - TRBV23-1 - 13 TRBJ1-3
TGCGCCAGCAGCCAAGAGGGAGACAGGGCTGGAAACACCATATATTTT CASSQEGDRAGNTIYF once TRBV4-3 TRBD1 16 TRBJ1-3
TGCGCCAGCAGCGCCCAAGGGCAGGGGGCAAATTCACCCCTCCACTTT CASSAQGQGANSPLHF few TRBV4-1 TRBD1 16 TRBJ1-6
TGCAGTGCTCGTGAGCGGGGGGGCTCTTACAATGAGCAGTTCTTC CSARERGGSYNEQFF - TRBV20-1 TRBD2 15 TRBJ2-1
TGTGCCAGCAGTGAGCCGGGACAGGGAACCTACGAGCAGTACTTC CASSEPGQGTYEQYF - TRBV6-1 TRBD1 15 TRBJ2-7
TGTGCCAGCAGCTTAGACGAGCGGGAGGGCACTGAAGCTTTCTTT CASSLDEREGTEAFF - TRBV7-8 - 15 TRBJ1-1
TGTGCCAGCCAAAATTCGGGGGGGCTTTACACTGAAGCTTTCTTT CASQNSGGLYTEAFF - TRBV7-9 - 15 TRBJ1-1
TGCGCCAGCAGCGACGGACTCAACTATGGCTACACCTTC CASSDGLNYGYTF - TRBV5-1 - 13 TRBJ1-2
TGTGCCAGCTCACCGTCGGGAGCTGAGCAGTTCTTC CASSPSGAEQFF - TRBV18 - 12 TRBJ2-1
TGTGCCAGCAGTTTAGAGGGCCCAGGATTAACTGAAGCTTTCTTT CASSLEGPGLTEAFF - TRBV27 - 15 TRBJ1-1
TGTGCCAGCAGTGAAAAAGGGGGCCGACCCTTACAAGAGACCCAGTACTTC CASSEKGGRPLQETQYF - TRBV6-1 TRBD1 17 TRBJ2-5
TGCAGCGTTGGGGAGGGGCAGGCTTTCTTT CSVGEGQAFF - TRBV29-1 - 10 TRBJ1-1
TGTGCCAGCAGCTTAGAACAGGGAAGTGGCTACACCTTC CASSLEQGSGYTF once TRBV11-2 - 13 TRBJ1-2
TGTGCCAGCAGTCCCGGGACTAGCCGCTACAATGAGCAGTTCTTC CASSPGTSRYNEQFF - TRBV7-3 TRBD2 15 TRBJ2-1
TGTGCCAGCTCAGCGATTCCAACTTATGGCTACACCTTC CASSAIPTYGYTF - TRBV18 - 13 TRBJ1-2
TGTGCCAGCAGCGTAAAGAGGGCGGGGGTTAACAATGAGCAGTTCTTC CASSVKRAGVNNEQFF once TRBV9 TRBD2 16 TRBJ2-1
TGTGCCAGCAGTTACTGGACATGGACTGAAGCTTTCTTT CASSYWTWTEAFF - TRBV6-5 - 13 TRBJ1-1
TGTGCCAGCGTCGGGAATCGGAACACCTTC CASVGNRNTF - TRBV21-1 - 10 TRBJ1-2
TGCAGCGGCGGACTAGCGGGGAACACAGATACGCAGTATTTT CSGGLAGNTDTQYF - TRBV29-1 TRBD2 14 TRBJ2-3
TGCGCCAGCAGCTTGGATAGGGGCACCAACTATGGCTACACCTTC CASSLDRGTNYGYTF - TRBV5-1 - 15 TRBJ1-2
TGTGCCAGCAGAACAGGGGGGAACACTGAAGCTTTCTTT CASRTGGNTEAFF - TRBV6-5 TRBD1 13 TRBJ1-1
TGTGCCAGCAGCTCTTTGGGACAGGCATCCAGTGGCTACACCTTC CASSSLGQASSGYTF - TRBV5-5 TRBD1 15 TRBJ1-2
TGCAGCGTTCTACAGGGTACCATGAACACTGAAGCTTTCTTT CSVLQGTMNTEAFF many TRBV29-1 - 14 TRBJ1-1
TGTGCCAGTTCCTGGACACGCAATCAGCCCCAGCATTTT CASSWTRNQPQHF once TRBV6-5 - 13 TRBJ1-5
TGTGCCAGCAGTTTACAGGGCAACACTGAAGCTTTCTTT CASSLQGNTEAFF - TRBV12-3/TRBV12-4 - 13 TRBJ1-1
TGTGCCAGTAGTATAGCACGAGGTGGTATCAATCAGCCCCAGCATTTT CASSIARGGINQPQHF - TRBV19 - 16 TRBJ1-5
TGTGCCAGCAGTTTAGCCGCGGGAGGTGAGCAGTTCTTC CASSLAAGGEQFF - TRBV27 TRBD2 13 TRBJ2-1
TGTGCCAGCAGTTTTTCACAGGACTATGGCTACACCTTC CASSFSQDYGYTF - TRBV28 - 13 TRBJ1-2
TGCGCCAGCAGCCAAGAACCCCCCTCAGGGATCAATCAGCCCCAGCATTTT CASSQEPPSGINQPQHF - TRBV4-1 - 17 TRBJ1-5
TGTGCCAGCAGCGCGACAAGCGGGGGGGCGAATGAGCAGTTCTTC CASSATSGGANEQFF - TRBV11-2 TRBD2 15 TRBJ2-1
TGCGCCAGCAGTCTTTCGAGGGGGAGGGACACTGAAGCTTTCTTT CASSLSRGRDTEAFF - TRBV23-1 - 15 TRBJ1-1
TGTGCCAGCAGCCGCCCAGGGACTAGTTGGACCGGGGAGCTGTTTTTT CASSRPGTSWTGELFF - TRBV3-1/TRBV3-2 TRBD2 16 TRBJ2-2
TGTGCCAGCAGCTCCGGGACACTGAACACTGAAGCTTTCTTT CASSSGTLNTEAFF - TRBV7-9 - 14 TRBJ1-1
TGTGCCTCGGGACAGTTCACTGAAGCTTTCTTT CASGQFTEAFF - TRBV2 TRBD1 11 TRBJ1-1
TGTGCCAGTAGTGCCGCCGGGACAGGAATCTATAGCAATCAGCCCCAGCATTTT CASSAAGTGIYSNQPQHF - TRBV19 TRBD1 18 TRBJ1-5
TGTGCCAGCAGTTTATCAGGGTTTGGGGCCAACGTCCTGACTTTC CASSLSGFGANVLTF once TRBV28 - 15 TRBJ2-6
TGCAGTGCTAGTCAGCAGGGTCTCCCGTCTAACTATGGCTACACCTTC CSASQQGLPSNYGYTF few TRBV20-1 - 16 TRBJ1-2
TGTGCCAGCAGCCAATCAGGGGTGAACACTGAAGCTTTCTTT CASSQSGVNTEAFF - TRBV4-2 - 14 TRBJ1-1
TGCGCCAGCAGCCAAGATCACCCTGGGACTAAGCGGTTCTTC CASSQDHPGTKRFF - TRBV4-1 TRBD2 14 TRBJ2-1
TGTGCCAGCAGGGGACAGGGGAAGGAGCCCCAGCATTTT CASRGQGKEPQHF - TRBV2 TRBD1 13 TRBJ1-5
TGCGCCAGCAGCTTGGGGCCGGGGGGCGAGGAGAACACTGAAGCTTTCTTT CASSLGPGGEENTEAFF - TRBV5-1 - 17 TRBJ1-1